These 24 T cell receptor beta chains were all obtained from the same sample, sequenced in a study of shared T cell receptors in the human thymus. The data were produced by immunoSEQ multiplex PCR, yet TCRdb's version contains in-frame clones alone and is incomplete. The table lists roughly 410,000 clones, 85% to 95% of them singletons. Sequencing input: thymocytes. The origin of the receptors is a human donor.

The table lists this clone with a count of one. This rearrangement joins TRBV28 to TRBJ2-3; 7 positions match TRBD1. The junction had 17 bases not matched to a gene; V was cut back by 5 bases and J by 0 bases. This CDR3 has 19 residues. Germline-derived CDR1 and CDR2 are MDHEN and SYDVKM. The CDR3: CASSRSGTVRPSSTDTQYF. CDR3 DNA sequence: TGTGCCAGCAGTAGGTCCGGGACAGTTAGACCCTCTAGCACAGATACGCAGTATTTT.

About this clone itself: At one boundary the junction diverges from the germline segment, which might be a read error. Other DNA sequences in the sample encode the same CDR3. The chain's CDR3 is CASSVVHVYGYTF. The DNA for the CDR3 is TGTGCCAGCAGCGTAGTTCATGTCTATGGCTATACCTTC. The V call is TRBV9, the J call TRBJ1-2; no reliable D call. CDR3 length: 13 amino acids. CDR1 and CDR2 from the germline V gene are SGDLS and YYNGEE.

The rearrangement links TRBV5-1 to TRBJ2-7, with 8 bases aligning to TRBD2. This CDR3 has 15 amino acids. V lost 3 bases, J lost 4 bases, and 9 bases stayed unmatched. The germline V gene encodes CDR1 SGHRS and CDR2 YFSETQ. Here the CDR3 DNA reads TGCGCCAGCAGCTGGACTAGCCCTAGCGAGTACGAGCAGTACTTC. The encoded protein is CASSWTSPSEYEQYF.

The rearrangement links TRBV28 to TRBJ1-5, with a possible D match to TRBD1 (6 bases). This CDR3 has 15 residues. The germline CDR1 and CDR2 sequences are MDHEN and SYDVKM. V was cut by 6 bases and J by 1 base, with 13 bases left in between. This CDR3 is CASRGGVGSNQPQHF. The CDR3 coding sequence is TGTGCCAGCAGAGGGGGGGTCGGAAGCAATCAGCCCCAGCATTTT.

The chain has TRBV7-2 and TRBJ2-3, with D possibly TRBD2 on 5 matching bases. The germline V gene encodes CDR1 SGHTA and CDR2 FQGNSA. This CDR3 is 17 amino acids long. V was pared by 5 bases and J by 3 bases, with 21 bases between. The CDR3 DNA sequence: TGTGCCAGCAGCCGCGTGCCCCTAGCCCGTGGGACAGATACGCAGTATTTT. It encodes CASSRVPLARGTDTQYF.

This chain links TRBV20-1 with TRBJ1-2, with D possibly being TRBD1 (5 bases). This CDR3 has 11 residues. Germline lookup yields CDR1 DFQATT and CDR2 SNEGSKA (reference sequence). The ends were cut back, 5 bases at V and 3 bases at J, with 7 bases in the middle. DNA of the CDR3: TGCAGTGCTCCGGGGGACTATGGCTACACCTTC. It specifies CSAPGDYGYTF.

The chain couples TRBV7-9 to TRBJ1-2; D call uncertain. The germline CDR1 and CDR2 sequences are SEHNR and FQNEAQ (reference sequence). V was pared by 5 bases and J by 4 bases, with 17 bases between. The CDR3 extends over 15 amino acids. This CDR3 reads CASSPRQDLSYGYTF. DNA for the CDR3: TGTGCCAGCAGCCCTCGGCAGGACCTTAGCTATGGCTACACCTTC.

This sequence joins TRBV11-2 and TRBJ2-7, with a tentative D call TRBD2 (5 bases). In germline, CDR1 is SGHAT, CDR2 FQNNGV. CDR3 length equals 16 residues. The germline V and J ends were trimmed by 8 bases and 0 bases, with 20 bases remaining between them. For the CDR3, the DNA is TGTGCCAGCCGCCGAACCGGGGTTAGGAGCTCCTACGAGCAGTACTTC. As protein: CASRRTGVRSSYEQYF.

The CDR3 region has the DNA TGCGCCAGCAGTCCCCGGTGGGCGGGGCTAGCCACCTACGAGCAGTACTTC. This translates into CASSPRWAGLATYEQYF. V gene TRBV4-1 combines with J gene TRBJ2-7; TRBD2 is a possible D gene (6 bases). The CDR3 has 17 residues. The V gene lost 6 bases and the J gene lost 2 bases, with 23 bases spanning the gap. CDR1 and CDR2 from the germline V gene are MGHRA and YSYEKL.

The chain uses TRBV7-2 and TRBJ2-3; no firm D call. V was trimmed by 1 base and J by 2 bases, leaving 19 bases between them. Germline lookup yields CDR1 SGHTA and CDR2 FQGNSA. The CDR3 has 18 residues. CDR3 DNA sequence: TGTGCCAGCAGCTTAGTGGCCGGGTTAATCCCCCTCACAGATACGCAGTATTTT. Translation gives CASSLVAGLIPLTDTQYF.

CDR3 bases: TGCGCCAGCAGCATTGGACACCCCAGGTGCGAGCAGTACTTC. It specifies CASSIGHPRCEQYF. The chain carries TRBV5-1 and TRBJ2-7, with TRBD1 as a possible D gene (5 bases). V lost 4 bases, J lost 6 bases, and 17 bases lay in between. The CDR3 runs to 14 residues. Germline values: CDR1 SGHRS, CDR2 YFSETQ.

As DNA, the CDR3 is TGTGCCAGCAGCTTAGGGTGGGACAGGGGGCTCAATTCGCAAGAGACCCAGTACTTC. Its protein is CASSLGWDRGLNSQETQYF. This sequence joins TRBV11-2 and TRBJ2-5; 12 bases fit TRBD1. The CDR3 is 19 residues long. V gave up 1 base and J gave up 2 bases; unmatched junction bases: 11. Germline V CDR1 and CDR2: SGHAT, FQNNGV.

V gene TRBV6-1 combines with J gene TRBJ2-2; no clear D gene. V dropped 6 bases and J dropped 12 bases, with 14 bases sitting between them. Germline V gene sequence: CDR1 MNHNS, CDR2 SASEGT. The CDR3 consists of 12 residues. The CDR3 loop reads CASRGMTVQLFF. CDR3 nucleotide sequence: TGTGCCAGCAGGGGAATGACGGTCCAGCTGTTTTTT.

This clone was observed a single time. This chain links TRBV27 with TRBJ2-7; 10 nucleotides agree with TRBD1. Germline lookup yields CDR1 MNHEY and CDR2 SMNVEV (reference sequence). The CDR3 runs to 14 residues. Unmatched junction bases numbered 4, after V lost 6 bases and J lost 2 bases. The CDR3 spells CASSSGQGTYEQYF. The CDR3, as DNA: TGTGCCAGCAGCTCGGGACAGGGGACCTACGAGCAGTACTTC.

The sample holds one count of this clone. CDR3 coding DNA: TGTGCCAGCAAGGCTGGGAACTCCTACAATGAGCAGTTCTTC. It translates to CASKAGNSYNEQFF. The chain joins TRBV28 to TRBJ2-1; D ambiguous. V was cut by 7 bases and J by 0 bases, with 10 bases left in between. CDR3 length: 14 residues. Germline loops: CDR1 MDHEN, CDR2 SYDVKM. The whole variable domain, remainder taken from reference TRBV28 and TRBJ2-1, is DVKVTQSSRYLVKRTGEKVFLECVQDMDHENMFWYRQDPGLGLRLIYFSYDVKMKEKGDIPEGYSVSREKKERFSLILESASTNQTSMYLCASKAGNSYNEQFFGPGTRLTVL.

The chain is built from TRBV30 and TRBJ2-7; D may be TRBD1 or TRBD2 (6 bases each). The length of the CDR3 is 14 residues. Trimming shortened V by 2 bases and J by 4 bases, and 15 bases separated the two germline ends. Germline loops: CDR1 GTSNPN, CDR2 SVGIG (reference sequence). CDR3 in DNA: TGTGCCTGGAGTCTGCACCAGGGGAGGTACGAGCAGTACTTC. It encodes CAWSLHQGRYEQYF.

CDR3 residues: CASSLSGQLIANYGYTF. CDR3 bases: TGTGCCAGCAGTTTATCGGGACAACTAATAGCTAACTATGGCTACACCTTC. This chain connects TRBV27 to TRBJ1-2, with D maybe TRBD1 (6 bases). Per the germline V gene, CDR1 is MNHEY and CDR2 is SMNVEV (reference sequence). The CDR3 length is 17 residues. V was trimmed by 0 bases and J by 0 bases, leaving 14 bases between them.

The rearrangement links TRBV20-1 to TRBJ1-5, with D uncertain. Germline CDR1 reads DFQATT; CDR2 reads SNEGSKA (reference sequence). The CDR3 spans 10 residues. Trimming took off 4 bases at V and 10 bases at J, with 8 bases between the two ends. The CDR3 DNA follows: TGCAGTGCTAAATTACACCCCCAGCATTTT. It yields the protein CSAKLHPQHF.

The chain recombines TRBV7-8 with TRBJ2-7; 10 nucleotides match TRBD2. The CDR3 has 16 amino acids. Germline CDR1 and CDR2: SGHVS and FQNEAQ. V lost 1 base and J lost 5; bases outside the gene matches: 8. CDR3 loop: CASSLGESSGRNEQYF. CDR3 DNA sequence: TGTGCCAGCAGCTTAGGGGAGAGTAGCGGGAGGAACGAGCAGTACTTC.

There are a few counts of this clone. V and J are TRBV5-8 and TRBJ2-1; 7 bases are a match to TRBD1. Looked up from germline, CDR1 is SGHTS and CDR2 is YDEGEE. V gave up 4 bases and J gave up 8 bases; unmatched junction bases: 9. CDR3 length: 14 amino acids. The CDR3 region is CASSHRTGPDEQFF. CDR3 nucleotides: TGTGCCAGCAGCCACCGGACAGGTCCAGATGAGCAGTTCTTC. The full variable domain, rest sourced from reference TRBV5-8 and TRBJ2-1, is EAGVTQSPTHLIKTRGQQATLRCSPISGHTSVYWYQQALGLGLQFLLWYDEGEERNRGNFPPRFSGRQFPNYSSELNVNALELEDSALYLCASSHRTGPDEQFFGPGTRLTVL.

This clone was recorded only once. This chain connects TRBV19 to TRBJ2-5; 14 nucleotides match TRBD2. In germline, CDR1 is LNHDA, CDR2 SQIVND (reference sequence). The CDR3 extends over 17 amino acids. Trimming at V came to 1 base and at J to 4 bases, leaving 5 bases not matched to a gene. The CDR3 loop reads CASSIVTSGRARETQYF. CDR3 sequence (DNA): TGTGCCAGTAGTATAGTGACTAGCGGGAGGGCCCGAGAGACCCAGTACTTC.

This clone appeared once. The chain couples TRBV27 to TRBJ2-1, with D possibly TRBD1 on 5 matching bases. CDR3 length: 13 amino acids. Germline V gene data show CDR1 as MNHEY and CDR2 as SMNVEV (reference sequence). Trimming removed 6 bases at V and 3 bases at J, with 9 bases between. The chain's CDR3 is CASSPDSYNEQFF. The CDR3 region has the DNA TGTGCCAGCAGCCCCGACAGCTACAATGAGCAGTTCTTC.

J is TRBJ2-1 and V is TRBV18; no firm D call. CDR1 and CDR2 (germline): KGHSH, LQKENI. The CDR3 loop spans 15 amino acids. V was clipped by 4 bases and J by 4 bases, with 14 bases between them. The CDR3 DNA follows: TGTGCCAGCTCACTACTCGGGCCTCGATACAATGAGCAGTTCTTC. It encodes CASSLLGPRYNEQFF.

The V call is TRBV14, the J call TRBJ2-6; maybe TRBD1 (5 bases). The CDR3 has 15 residues. The ends were cut back, 3 bases at V and 2 bases at J, with 8 bases in the middle. CDR1 and CDR2 from the germline V gene are SGHDN and FVKESK. CDR3 region: CASSHRTTGANVLTF. The DNA for the CDR3 is TGTGCCAGCAGCCACAGGACAACTGGGGCCAACGTCCTGACTTTC.